Below are 11 T cell receptor beta chains sequenced from a single sample in a study of blood T cell repertoires in COVID-19. TCRdb keeps only in-frame clones here, not all; method: immunoSEQ multiplex PCR. This table holds over 350,000 clones, approximately 87% found once. Material: PBMCs or T cells enriched from blood (not recorded which). These receptors were obtained from a woman between 45 and 60 years old who had recovered from COVID-19.

This chain connects TRBV2 to TRBJ2-1, with 8 positions matching TRBD1. The CDR3 is 15 residues long. V lost 5 bases to trimming and J lost 0 bases; unmatched junction nucleotides: 3. CDR1 and CDR2 (germline): SNHLY, FYNNEI. The CDR3 nucleotides are TGTGCCAGCAGTCTAGACAGGGGCTCCTACAATGAGCAGTTCTTC. Residues: CASSLDRGSYNEQFF.

The CDR3 protein is CASSSIRDSAHYGYTF. CDR3 bases: TGTGCCAGCAGTTCAATCCGGGACAGCGCCCACTATGGCTACACCTTC. V gene TRBV28 combines with J gene TRBJ1-2, with TRBD1 matching over 7 bases. With 4 bases clipped from V and 3 bases from J, the junction kept 11 bases outside the gene matches. This CDR3 is 16 amino acids long. The germline V gene encodes CDR1 MDHEN and CDR2 SYDVKM.

J is TRBJ1-4 and V is TRBV30, with TRBD1 as a possible D gene (6 bases). The CDR3 contains 14 residues. V gave up 2 bases and J gave up 4 bases, with 11 bases separating them. Germline loops: CDR1 GTSNPN, CDR2 SVGIG (reference sequence). The CDR3 DNA reads TGTGCCTGGAGTTCGGGCAGGGGTAATGAAAAACTGTTTTTT. Protein sequence: CAWSSGRGNEKLFF.

The chain has TRBV30 and TRBJ2-7; a possible D gene is TRBD2 (6 bases). This CDR3 is 13 amino acids long. The V gene's germline CDR1 is GTSNPN and CDR2 SVGIG (reference sequence). V lost 2 bases to trimming and J lost 6 bases, with 14 bases between them. In DNA form, the CDR3 reads TGTGCCTGGAGTCGAACAGCGGGCTCCGAGCAGTACTTC. It encodes CAWSRTAGSEQYF. Filled out from reference TRBV30 and TRBJ2-7, the complete variable domain reads SQTIHQWPATLVQPVGSPLSLECTVEGTSNPNLYWYRQAAGRGLQLLFYSVGIGQISSEVPQNLSASRPQDRQFILSSKKLLLSDSGFYLCAWSRTAGSEQYFGPGTRLTVT.

This clone was observed a handful of times. V and J are TRBV5-1 and TRBJ1-6, with D tentatively TRBD1 (5 bases). Germline loops: CDR1 SGHRS, CDR2 YFSETQ. The V end lost 0 bases, the J end lost 7 bases, and 14 bases lay between the germline ends. The CDR3 extends over 16 amino acids. The CDR3 is CASSLADTPWNSPLHF. In DNA, the CDR3 is TGCGCCAGCAGCTTGGCGGACACCCCCTGGAATTCACCCCTCCACTTT.

The chain employs TRBV6-5 and TRBJ2-7; 7 nucleotides agree with TRBD1. This CDR3 is built from 15 residues. V lost 4 bases, J lost 10 bases, and 16 bases stayed unmatched. Germline V lookup: CDR1 MNHEY, CDR2 SVGAGI. CDR3 DNA sequence: TGTGCCAGCAGTTCCGGGACAGCTCAACGTTCCTCACAGTACTTC. It encodes CASSSGTAQRSSQYF.

There are a few counts of this clone. V gene TRBV19 combines with J gene TRBJ2-2; TRBD2 matches at 7 bases. The CDR3 is 16 residues long. The junction had 8 bases not matched to a gene; V was cut back by 6 bases and J by 1 base. Germline CDR1 is LNHDA and CDR2 is SQIVND (reference sequence). The CDR3 DNA reads TGTGCCAGTAGCAGGCGGGGGACCTTGAACACCGGGGAGCTGTTTTTT. Protein product: CASSRRGTLNTGELFF.

The CDR3 protein is CASLRGKNTEAFF. CDR3 DNA: TGTGCCAGCCTCCGAGGGAAGAACACTGAAGCTTTCTTT. This chain connects TRBV2 to TRBJ1-1; D gene uncertain. The V end lost 8 bases, the J end lost 1 base, and 11 bases lay between the germline ends. The CDR3 covers 13 residues. Germline CDR1 reads SNHLY; CDR2 reads FYNNEI.

This clone turned up a few times. Other DNA variants within this sample encode the same CDR3. The CDR3 sequence is CASSGQGSQPQHF. The CDR3 DNA reads as TGTGCCAGCAGTGGGCAGGGGAGTCAGCCCCAGCATTTT. V usage is TRBV2 and J usage is TRBJ1-5, with D tentatively TRBD1 (6 bases). CDR1 is SNHLY, CDR2 FYNNEI, per germline. CDR3 length: 13 residues. With 4 bases removed from V and 6 bases from J, the gap between germline ends came to 10 bases.

The V and J genes are TRBV28 and TRBJ1-5; 7 positions match TRBD1. This CDR3 is built from 16 residues. V shed 7 bases and J 5 bases; nucleotides not matched to a gene: 14. Germline V gene data show CDR1 as MDHEN and CDR2 as SYDVKM. CDR3 coding DNA: TGTGCCAGCAACGCGAGACGAGGGGGCGCGGATCAGCCCCAGCATTTT. It translates to CASNARRGGADQPQHF. The full variable domain, its missing parts supplied by reference TRBV28 and TRBJ1-5, is DVKVTQSSRYLVKRTGEKVFLECVQDMDHENMFWYRQDPGLGLRLIYFSYDVKMKEKGDIPEGYSVSREKKERFSLILESASTNQTSMYLCASNARRGGADQPQHFGDGTRLSIL.

Here the CDR3 DNA reads TGTGCCAGCAGTCCGGGACAGGCGACTGAAAAACTGTTTTTT. This codes for CASSPGQATEKLFF. The chain couples TRBV6-5 to TRBJ1-4; 8 bases align to TRBD1. The CDR3 is 14 residues long. The germline gives CDR1 MNHEY, CDR2 SVGAGI. Unmatched junction bases numbered 6, after V lost 5 bases and J lost 7 bases.